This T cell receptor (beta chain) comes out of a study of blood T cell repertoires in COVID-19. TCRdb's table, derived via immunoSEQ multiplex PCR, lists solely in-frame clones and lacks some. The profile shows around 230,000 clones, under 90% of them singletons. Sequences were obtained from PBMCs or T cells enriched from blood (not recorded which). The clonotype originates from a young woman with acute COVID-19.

CDR3 DNA sequence: TGTGCCAGTAGTCAAGGGGGGGCGCATGGCTACACCTTC. Residues: CASSQGGAHGYTF. This chain connects TRBV19 to TRBJ1-2, with D perhaps matching TRBD1 (6 bases). V was clipped by 5 bases and J by 6 bases, with 13 bases between them. The germline CDR1 and CDR2 sequences are LNHDA and SQIVND (reference sequence). The length of the CDR3 is 13 residues.